This T cell receptor beta chain was captured by sequencing in a study of human T cells and chemical hapten exposure. Each CDR3 protein gets one entry after TCRdb re-called the RACE reads with MiXCR. The sample shows 50,000 to 75,000 distinct CDR3 sequences, 11% of them seen only once. Time point in this sample: patch test 3, about 24 weeks after DPC sensitization. Treatment here: therapeutic diphenylcyclopropenone sensitization with weekly scalp DPC. CDR1 and CDR2 from the germline V gene are KGHSH and LQKENI. Trimming at V came to 3 bases and at J to 4 bases, leaving 8 bases not matched to a gene. There are 15 residues in the CDR3.

The sequencing here drew on whole blood, taken in connection with sensitization to the hapten diphenylcyclopropenone (DPC). The receptor was isolated from a woman aged 25 to 39 with alopecia areata. Some clones in this sample may be carry-over from other donors' samples. The chain couples TRBV18 to TRBJ1-2; TRBD1 matches 7 bases. CDR3: CASSPGQRTIYGYTF. As DNA, the CDR3 is TGTGCCAGCTCACCGGGACAGAGAACTATCTATGGCTACACCTTC.